The entry below gives a single TCR beta chain sequence along with its context. Antigen specificity is unknown. Naive CD8 cells lacked CD45RO and underwent positive selection for CCR7, leaving out terminally differentiated effector memory CD45RA+ cells. Everyone who donated was a Caucasian adult who lived in Nashville, Tennessee. These data are taken from a study of shared clonotypes between healthy human individuals. Findings and limits, study-wide: In a few donors, around 5% of naive CD4 clonotypes appeared in common. Non-shared clonotypes had lower generation probabilities than those shared by all four donors.

V gave up 1 base and J gave up 0 bases; unmatched junction bases: 5. CDR1 is SGDLS and CDR2 is YYNGEE in the germline V gene. CDR3 length: 16 amino acids. Deep level was the assay's run setting. Generated by immunoSEQ multiplex PCR, the TCRdb table keeps only in-frame clones and is missing some. This table holds 2 million to 2.5 million clones, roughly 91% found once. The chain couples TRBV9 to TRBJ1-1, with 8 nucleotides matching TRBD1. This TCR was sampled from a man aged 18 to 35 in good health. Some clones in this sample may be carry-over from other donors' samples. Sequencing was carried out using naive CD8+ T cells from PBMCs. CDR3 coding DNA: TGTGCCAGCAGCGTATCCGGGACAGGCTTGAACACTGAAGCTTTCTTT. It translates to CASSVSGTGLNTEAFF.